This is a list of T cell receptor beta chains from one sample in a study of cytomegalovirus exposure and HLA in healthy donors. This table comes from immunoSEQ multiplex PCR, and its TCRdb copy is limited to in-frame clones, with some not included. The table has 110,000 to 150,000 clones, around 88% seen once. Sequenced: PBMCs. Source of these receptors: a woman under 30 in good health and CMV-seropositive. The CDR3 runs from the conserved cysteine through the conserved F or W. Fields, in order: D gene, J gene, V gene, clone size, CDR3 DNA, CDR3 protein. A D gene is named only where the DNA matches it firmly. Where a row states a size, it is once, few, many or the class of an expanded clone; other rows omit it.

d_call: -; j_call: TRBJ2-7; v_call: TRBV11-2; clone_size: -; cdr3_nt: TGTGCCAGCAGCCAGGACAGTTTCTCCTACGAGCAGTACTTC; cdr3_aa: CASSQDSFSYEQYF
d_call: TRBD1; j_call: TRBJ1-4; v_call: TRBV19; clone_size: -; cdr3_nt: TGTGCCAGTAGTCGGGACAGGGGTTCGCCGACTAATGAAAAACTGTTTTTT; cdr3_aa: CASSRDRGSPTNEKLFF
d_call: TRBD2; j_call: TRBJ2-3; v_call: TRBV5-1; clone_size: -; cdr3_nt: TGCGCCAGCAGCCTCGGGACTAGTCGTCCTACGCAGTATTTT; cdr3_aa: CASSLGTSRPTQYF
d_call: -; j_call: TRBJ2-7; v_call: TRBV12-2; clone_size: -; cdr3_nt: TGTGCAAGTCGCTTATCTTTGACTAGCGGGTGTTCCTACGAGCAGTACTTC; cdr3_aa: CASRLSLTSGCSYEQYF
d_call: TRBD1; j_call: TRBJ1-5; v_call: TRBV6-6; clone_size: -; cdr3_nt: TGTGCCAGCAGTTTCGGACAGGGACGAGGTCAGCCCCAGCATTTT; cdr3_aa: CASSFGQGRGQPQHF
d_call: -; j_call: TRBJ1-2; v_call: TRBV30; clone_size: -; cdr3_nt: TGTGCCTGGGGAACAGGGTTGGGCTACACCTTC; cdr3_aa: CAWGTGLGYTF
d_call: TRBD2; j_call: TRBJ2-7; v_call: TRBV16; clone_size: -; cdr3_nt: TGTGCCAGCAGCCCTTCCGAGACTAGCGGGGGCTTGGGCGAGCAGTACTTC; cdr3_aa: CASSPSETSGGLGEQYF
d_call: TRBD1; j_call: TRBJ2-7; v_call: TRBV6-5; clone_size: few; cdr3_nt: TGTGCCAGCAGTTACTCTGAGGACAGGTACGAGCAGTACTTC; cdr3_aa: CASSYSEDRYEQYF
d_call: -; j_call: TRBJ1-2; v_call: TRBV9; clone_size: -; cdr3_nt: TGTGCCAGCAAAGTGTCGGCAGGGGACTATGGCTACACCTTC; cdr3_aa: CASKVSAGDYGYTF
d_call: -; j_call: TRBJ2-3; v_call: TRBV15; clone_size: -; cdr3_nt: TGTGCCACCAGCAGAGATAGATGGGATACGCAGTATTTT; cdr3_aa: CATSRDRWDTQYF
d_call: TRBD2; j_call: TRBJ2-7; v_call: TRBV7-2; clone_size: -; cdr3_nt: TGTGCCAGCAGCGAAATAAGACTAGCGGGAGTTCGGCAGTACTTC; cdr3_aa: CASSEIRLAGVRQYF
d_call: TRBD1; j_call: TRBJ1-3; v_call: TRBV9; clone_size: -; cdr3_nt: TGTGCCAGCAGCGTAGATGGGACAGCGAGCTCTGGAAACACCATATATTTT; cdr3_aa: CASSVDGTASSGNTIYF
d_call: TRBD1; j_call: TRBJ2-7; v_call: TRBV27; clone_size: -; cdr3_nt: TGTGCCAGCAGTTCAAGGACAGGGGTCTCCGAGCAGTACTTC; cdr3_aa: CASSSRTGVSEQYF
d_call: -; j_call: TRBJ2-1; v_call: TRBV11-3; clone_size: few; cdr3_nt: TGTGCCAGCAGCTTTATCGCGAACGAGCAGTTCTTC; cdr3_aa: CASSFIANEQFF
d_call: -; j_call: TRBJ1-5; v_call: TRBV10-3; clone_size: -; cdr3_nt: TGTGCCATCAGTCCGGAGCGGGGCGGGCCCCAGCATTTT; cdr3_aa: CAISPERGGPQHF
d_call: -; j_call: TRBJ1-1; v_call: TRBV7-6; clone_size: -; cdr3_nt: TGTGCCAGCAGCTTAGCGGAGGGCAGGGAGGCTTTCTTT; cdr3_aa: CASSLAEGREAFF
d_call: -; j_call: TRBJ1-1; v_call: TRBV2; clone_size: -; cdr3_nt: TGTGCCAGCAGGGTGCAGACTGTGAACACTGAAGCTTTCTTT; cdr3_aa: CASRVQTVNTEAFF
d_call: TRBD1; j_call: TRBJ1-2; v_call: TRBV7-9; clone_size: -; cdr3_nt: TGTGCCAGCAGCGAAGGGACAGGGTTGAACGGCTACACCTTC; cdr3_aa: CASSEGTGLNGYTF
d_call: -; j_call: TRBJ2-2; v_call: TRBV7-3; clone_size: -; cdr3_nt: TGTGCCAGCAGCTTGAGAGACACCGGGGAGCTGTTTTTT; cdr3_aa: CASSLRDTGELFF
d_call: -; j_call: TRBJ1-1; v_call: TRBV7-9; clone_size: -; cdr3_nt: TGTGCCAGCAGCTTAGTCGATTTCGGCACTGAAGCTTTCTTT; cdr3_aa: CASSLVDFGTEAFF
d_call: -; j_call: TRBJ2-3; v_call: TRBV4-1; clone_size: -; cdr3_nt: TGCGCCAGCAGCCAAGGGTCGCAGGGGCCAGATACGCAGTATTTT; cdr3_aa: CASSQGSQGPDTQYF
d_call: TRBD2; j_call: TRBJ2-1; v_call: TRBV30; clone_size: -; cdr3_nt: TGTGCCGGGGTCAGCAAAACTAGCGGGAGGGTCAATGAGCAGTTCTTC; cdr3_aa: CAGVSKTSGRVNEQFF
d_call: -; j_call: TRBJ2-2; v_call: TRBV19; clone_size: -; cdr3_nt: TGTGCCAGTAGTATGTGGCAGGGAAGCACCGGGGAGCTGTTTTTT; cdr3_aa: CASSMWQGSTGELFF
d_call: -; j_call: TRBJ2-3; v_call: TRBV10-3; clone_size: -; cdr3_nt: TGTGCCATCAGTGAATACCCGTTTAGTACGCAGTATTTT; cdr3_aa: CAISEYPFSTQYF
d_call: TRBD1; j_call: TRBJ2-7; v_call: TRBV5-6; clone_size: -; cdr3_nt: TGTGCCAGCAGTGGGACAGGGGGCTTCGAGCAGTACTTC; cdr3_aa: CASSGTGGFEQYF
d_call: TRBD2; j_call: TRBJ2-7; v_call: TRBV10-3; clone_size: -; cdr3_nt: TGTGCCACGGGGACTAGCGGACCCTACGAGCAGTACTTC; cdr3_aa: CATGTSGPYEQYF
d_call: -; j_call: TRBJ2-3; v_call: TRBV15; clone_size: -; cdr3_nt: TGTGCCACCAGCAGAGATCGCCGGGTCACAGATACGCAGTATTTT; cdr3_aa: CATSRDRRVTDTQYF
d_call: -; j_call: TRBJ2-1; v_call: TRBV11-2; clone_size: -; cdr3_nt: TGTGCCAGCAGCCTAAACATGGGGGCTGGAAGTGAGCAGTTCTTC; cdr3_aa: CASSLNMGAGSEQFF
d_call: -; j_call: TRBJ2-2; v_call: TRBV28; clone_size: -; cdr3_nt: TGTGCCAGCAGTTTATTTGGGGAGCTCGCCGGGGAGCTGTTTTTT; cdr3_aa: CASSLFGELAGELFF
d_call: -; j_call: TRBJ1-1; v_call: TRBV5-5; clone_size: -; cdr3_nt: TGTGCCAGCAGCTTGCTGCGGATGAACACTGAAGCTTTCTTT; cdr3_aa: CASSLLRMNTEAFF
d_call: TRBD1; j_call: TRBJ1-1; v_call: TRBV27; clone_size: -; cdr3_nt: TGTGCCAGCAGTTTAAGTGTGGACAGGGGGTTGTCGGTTAACACTGAAGCTTTCTTT; cdr3_aa: CASSLSVDRGLSVNTEAFF
d_call: TRBD1; j_call: TRBJ2-5; v_call: TRBV27; clone_size: -; cdr3_nt: TGTGCCAGCAGACCGGGACAGCGGAAACAAGAGACCCAGTACTTC; cdr3_aa: CASRPGQRKQETQYF
d_call: TRBD1; j_call: TRBJ2-1; v_call: TRBV5-1; clone_size: -; cdr3_nt: TGCGCCACCGGGACAGGGAACAATGAGCAGTTCTTC; cdr3_aa: CATGTGNNEQFF
d_call: -; j_call: TRBJ2-7; v_call: TRBV11-1; clone_size: -; cdr3_nt: TGTGCCAGCAGCTTAGCCCAGGGGTCATACGAGCAGTACTTC; cdr3_aa: CASSLAQGSYEQYF
d_call: TRBD2; j_call: TRBJ2-5; v_call: TRBV10-1; clone_size: once; cdr3_nt: TGCGCCAGCAGTGAGTCGAGCGGGGTAGGGGAGACCCAGTACTTC; cdr3_aa: CASSESSGVGETQYF
d_call: TRBD1; j_call: TRBJ2-7; v_call: TRBV28; clone_size: -; cdr3_nt: TGTGCCATCCAGGGGGCGATGACCTACGAGCAGTACTTC; cdr3_aa: CAIQGAMTYEQYF
d_call: TRBD1; j_call: TRBJ1-1; v_call: TRBV5-6; clone_size: -; cdr3_nt: TGTGCCAGCAGCGGATACAGGGGGTTCGGGGACACTGAAGCTTTCTTT; cdr3_aa: CASSGYRGFGDTEAFF
d_call: -; j_call: TRBJ1-4; v_call: TRBV5-1; clone_size: -; cdr3_nt: TGCGCCAGCACCCAAGAGGATACTAATGAAAAACTGTTTTTT; cdr3_aa: CASTQEDTNEKLFF
d_call: -; j_call: TRBJ1-1; v_call: TRBV6-4; clone_size: -; cdr3_nt: TGTGCCAGGGTACGAGTATTCAGGGTTACTGAAGCTTTCTTT; cdr3_aa: CARVRVFRVTEAFF
d_call: TRBD1; j_call: TRBJ1-2; v_call: TRBV7-2; clone_size: -; cdr3_nt: TGTGCCAGCAGCCCAAGGACAGGGACACACTATGGCTACACCTTC; cdr3_aa: CASSPRTGTHYGYTF
d_call: -; j_call: TRBJ2-2; v_call: TRBV6-4; clone_size: few; cdr3_nt: TGTGCCAGCAGTGCCTCGGCGGGCCACCTCACCGGGGAGCTGTTTTTT; cdr3_aa: CASSASAGHLTGELFF
d_call: -; j_call: TRBJ1-2; v_call: TRBV5-6; clone_size: once; cdr3_nt: TGTGCCAGCAGCTTACAGGGTGAATATGGCTACACCTTC; cdr3_aa: CASSLQGEYGYTF
d_call: -; j_call: TRBJ2-5; v_call: TRBV5-4; clone_size: -; cdr3_nt: TGTGCCAGCAGGTACGACAGGGAGACCCAGTACTTC; cdr3_aa: CASRYDRETQYF
d_call: TRBD2; j_call: TRBJ2-3; v_call: TRBV10-3; clone_size: -; cdr3_nt: TGTGCCATCAGTGAACCGGGACTAGCGGGAGGGGGGGATACGCAGTATTTT; cdr3_aa: CAISEPGLAGGGDTQYF
d_call: TRBD1; j_call: TRBJ2-2; v_call: TRBV7-9; clone_size: -; cdr3_nt: TGTGCCAGCAGCTTACAGGGGGCCAGCGGGGAGCTGTTTTTT; cdr3_aa: CASSLQGASGELFF
d_call: TRBD1; j_call: TRBJ1-2; v_call: TRBV20-1; clone_size: -; cdr3_nt: TGCAGAGGGGGCGCGAATCTGGGCTACACCTTC; cdr3_aa: CRGGANLGYTF
d_call: -; j_call: TRBJ2-7; v_call: TRBV11-3; clone_size: -; cdr3_nt: TGTGCCAGCAGCTTCGGAGAGCCAAACGAGCAGTACTTC; cdr3_aa: CASSFGEPNEQYF
d_call: -; j_call: TRBJ1-2; v_call: TRBV19; clone_size: -; cdr3_nt: TGTGCCAGTAGTATCCCGAGACATAACTATGGCTACACCTTC; cdr3_aa: CASSIPRHNYGYTF
d_call: TRBD2; j_call: TRBJ2-1; v_call: TRBV10-3; clone_size: -; cdr3_nt: TGTGCCATCAGTTTAGCGGGGAGCTCCTACAATGAGCAGTTCTTC; cdr3_aa: CAISLAGSSYNEQFF
d_call: -; j_call: TRBJ1-1; v_call: TRBV7-7; clone_size: -; cdr3_nt: TGTGCTAGCAGCCGACAGAAGAACACTGAAGCTTTCTTT; cdr3_aa: CASSRQKNTEAFF